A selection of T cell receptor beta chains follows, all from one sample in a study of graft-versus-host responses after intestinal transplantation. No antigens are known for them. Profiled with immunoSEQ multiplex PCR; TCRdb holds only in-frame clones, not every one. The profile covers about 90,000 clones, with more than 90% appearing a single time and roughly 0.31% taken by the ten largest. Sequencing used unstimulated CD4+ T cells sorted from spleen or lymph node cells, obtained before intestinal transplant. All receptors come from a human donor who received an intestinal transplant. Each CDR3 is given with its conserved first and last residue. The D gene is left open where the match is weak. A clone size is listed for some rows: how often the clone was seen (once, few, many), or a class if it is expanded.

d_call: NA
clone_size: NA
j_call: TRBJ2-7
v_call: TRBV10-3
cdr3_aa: CAISESKQVGVREQYF
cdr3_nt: TGTGCCATCAGTGAGTCGAAGCAGGTGGGGGTGAGGGAGCAGTACTTC

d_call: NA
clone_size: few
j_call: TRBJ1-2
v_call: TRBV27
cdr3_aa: CASSLSGRGGGYTF
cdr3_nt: TGTGCCAGCAGTTTATCGGGCAGGGGTGGCGGCTACACCTTC

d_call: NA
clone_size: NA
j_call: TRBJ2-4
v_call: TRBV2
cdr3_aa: CASSGRWILAKNIQYF
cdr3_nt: TGTGCCAGCAGTGGAAGGTGGATCTTAGCCAAAAACATTCAGTACTTC

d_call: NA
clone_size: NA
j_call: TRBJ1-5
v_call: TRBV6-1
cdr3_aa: CASSERGKTVYNQPQHF
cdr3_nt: TGTGCCAGCAGTGAACGAGGGAAGACAGTCTACAATCAGCCCCAGCATTTT

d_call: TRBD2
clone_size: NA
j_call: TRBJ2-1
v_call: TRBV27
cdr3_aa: CASSLSRTSGRLSEQFF
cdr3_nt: TGTGCCAGCAGTTTATCGCGGACTAGCGGGAGACTTAGTGAGCAGTTCTTC

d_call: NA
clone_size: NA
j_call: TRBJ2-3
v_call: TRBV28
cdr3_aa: CASSFSTRQTQYF
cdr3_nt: TGTGCCAGCAGTTTTTCGACTAGACAAACGCAGTATTTT

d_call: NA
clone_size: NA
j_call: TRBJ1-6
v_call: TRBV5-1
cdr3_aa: CASSFVGNSYNSPLHF
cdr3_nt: TGCGCCAGCAGCTTCGTAGGGAACTCCTATAATTCACCCCTCCACTTT

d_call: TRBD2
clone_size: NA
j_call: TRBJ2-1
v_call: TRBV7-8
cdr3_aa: CASSNGLAGENEQFF
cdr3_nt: TGTGCCAGCAGCAATGGACTAGCGGGAGAAAATGAGCAGTTCTTC

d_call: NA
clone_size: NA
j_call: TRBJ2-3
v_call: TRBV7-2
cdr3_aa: CASSLGLDTQYF
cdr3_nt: TGTGCCAGCAGCTTAGGACTAGATACGCAGTATTTT

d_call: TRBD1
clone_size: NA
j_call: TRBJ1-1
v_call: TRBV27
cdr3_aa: CASSPPGQLSTEAFF
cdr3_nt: TGTGCCAGCAGTCCTCCGGGACAGCTTTCCACTGAAGCTTTCTTT

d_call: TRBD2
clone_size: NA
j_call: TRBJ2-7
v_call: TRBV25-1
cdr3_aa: CASRGSGRAHEQYF
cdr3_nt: TGTGCCAGCAGAGGTAGCGGGAGGGCGCACGAGCAGTACTTC

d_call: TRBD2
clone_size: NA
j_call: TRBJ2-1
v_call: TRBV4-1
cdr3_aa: CASSQFTKAGFSYNEQFF
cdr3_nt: TGCGCCAGCAGCCAATTCACTAAAGCGGGATTCTCCTACAATGAGCAGTTCTTC

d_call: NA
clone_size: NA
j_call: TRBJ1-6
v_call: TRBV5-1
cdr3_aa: CASSLEEVGPYNSPLHF
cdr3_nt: TGCGCCAGCAGCTTGGAGGAGGTGGGCCCCTATAATTCACCCCTCCACTTT

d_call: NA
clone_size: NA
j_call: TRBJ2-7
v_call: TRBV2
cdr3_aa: CASKLQAVSEVEQYF
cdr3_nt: TGTGCCAGCAAGTTGCAAGCCGTCAGTGAGGTCGAGCAGTACTTC

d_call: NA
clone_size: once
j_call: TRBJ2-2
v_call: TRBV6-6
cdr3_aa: CASSYLTGNTGELFF
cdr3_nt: TGTGCCAGCAGTTACCTCACGGGCAACACCGGGGAGCTGTTTTTT

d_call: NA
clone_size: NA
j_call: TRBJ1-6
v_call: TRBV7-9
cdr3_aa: CASSLASSPLHF
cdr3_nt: TGTGCCAGCAGCTTAGCTAGTTCACCCCTCCACTTT

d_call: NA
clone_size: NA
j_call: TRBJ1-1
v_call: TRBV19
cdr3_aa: CASSIRGRGTEAFF
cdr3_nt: TGTGCCAGTAGTATCAGGGGACGGGGTACTGAAGCTTTCTTT

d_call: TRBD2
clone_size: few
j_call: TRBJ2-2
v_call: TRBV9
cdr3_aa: CASSARGGFNTGELFF
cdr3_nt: TGTGCCAGCAGCGCGAGGGGAGGGTTTAACACCGGGGAGCTGTTTTTT

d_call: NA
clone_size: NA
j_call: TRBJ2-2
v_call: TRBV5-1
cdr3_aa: CASSLEHANTGELFF
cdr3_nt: TGCGCCAGCAGCTTGGAGCATGCGAACACCGGGGAGCTGTTTTTT

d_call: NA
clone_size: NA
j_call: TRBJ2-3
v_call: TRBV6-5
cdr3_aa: CASRPLHRTDTQYF
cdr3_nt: TGTGCCAGCCGCCCACTCCACCGCACAGATACGCAGTATTTT

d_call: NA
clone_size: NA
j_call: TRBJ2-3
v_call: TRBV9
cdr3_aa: CASSDTDTQYF
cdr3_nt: TGTGCCAGCAGCGATACGGATACGCAGTATTTT

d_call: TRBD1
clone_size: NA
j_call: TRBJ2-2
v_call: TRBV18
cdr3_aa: CASSPWDRVDTGELFF
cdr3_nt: TGTGCCAGCTCACCCTGGGACAGGGTCGACACCGGGGAGCTGTTTTTT

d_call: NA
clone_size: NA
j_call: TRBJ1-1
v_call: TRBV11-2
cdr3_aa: CASSPSFVGEAFF
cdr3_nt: TGTGCCAGCAGCCCGAGTTTTGTGGGTGAAGCTTTCTTT

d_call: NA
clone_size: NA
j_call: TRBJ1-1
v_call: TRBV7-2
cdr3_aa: CASSFGASGTTEAFF
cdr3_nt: TGTGCCAGCAGCTTTGGGGCCAGCGGGACCACTGAAGCTTTCTTT

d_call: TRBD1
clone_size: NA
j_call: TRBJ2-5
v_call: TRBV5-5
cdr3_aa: CASSWGQGAPRETQYF
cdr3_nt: TGTGCCAGCAGCTGGGGACAGGGGGCCCCCCGGGAGACCCAGTACTTC

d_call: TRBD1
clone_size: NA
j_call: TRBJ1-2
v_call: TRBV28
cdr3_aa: CALRTSRDRGLLRGYTF
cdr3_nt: TGTGCCCTAAGAACGTCCCGGGACAGGGGGCTATTGCGAGGCTACACCTTC

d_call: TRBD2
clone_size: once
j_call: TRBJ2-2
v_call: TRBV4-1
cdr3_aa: CASSPGLARRNAGELFF
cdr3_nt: TGCGCCAGCAGCCCGGGACTAGCGCGTCGGAATGCCGGGGAGCTGTTTTTT

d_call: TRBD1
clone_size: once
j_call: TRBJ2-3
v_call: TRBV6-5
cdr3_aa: CASSRGSTDTQYF
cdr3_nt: TGTGCCAGCAGCAGGGGGAGCACAGATACGCAGTATTTT

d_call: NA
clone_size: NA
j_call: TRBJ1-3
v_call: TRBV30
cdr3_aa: CAWSATRGPSGNTIYF
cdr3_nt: TGTGCCTGGAGTGCAACCAGGGGCCCCTCTGGAAACACCATATATTTT

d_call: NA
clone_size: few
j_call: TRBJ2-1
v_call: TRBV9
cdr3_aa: CASSVVGSEQFF
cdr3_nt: TGTGCCAGCAGCGTAGTGGGGAGTGAGCAGTTCTTC

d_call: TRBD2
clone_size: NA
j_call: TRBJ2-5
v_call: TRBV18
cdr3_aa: CASSPPGGWLAGELQETQYF
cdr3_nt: TGTGCCAGCTCACCCCCCGGGGGGTGGCTAGCGGGAGAGCTTCAAGAGACCCAGTACTTC